This T cell receptor (beta chain) was documented in a study of monozygotic twins with inflammatory bowel disease. The CDR3 runs 13 residues. The TCR libraries each used total RNA (roughly 4,000 ng per library). Using eight separate reactions per sample, the authors generated cDNA. TCRdb re-called the 5' RACE reads, yielding one record per CDR3 amino acid sequence without DNA. The sample table sets out fewer than 450,000 distinct CDR3 sequences. For every donor, one blood sample of about 2.5 ml was drawn. The receptor was isolated from a human donor with ulcerative colitis or Crohn's disease, or a healthy co-twin of an affected twin (not recorded which). V is TRBV12-3 or TRBV12-4 and J is TRBJ2-5; TCRdb returns TRBD1, unconfirmable since there is no DNA. Sequenced sample: blood. CDR3 region: CASRMTGSETQYF.